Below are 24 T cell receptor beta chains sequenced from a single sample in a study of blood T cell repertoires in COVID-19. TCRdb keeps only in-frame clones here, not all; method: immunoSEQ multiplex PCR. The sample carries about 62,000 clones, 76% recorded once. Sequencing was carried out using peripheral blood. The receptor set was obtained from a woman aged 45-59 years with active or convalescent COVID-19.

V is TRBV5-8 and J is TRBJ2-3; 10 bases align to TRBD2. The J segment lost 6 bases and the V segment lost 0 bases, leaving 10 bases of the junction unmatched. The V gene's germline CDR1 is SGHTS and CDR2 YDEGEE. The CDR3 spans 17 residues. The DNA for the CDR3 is TGTGCCAGCAGCTTGGGGGTAGCGGGAGGCACGGAGGATACGCAGTATTTT. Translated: CASSLGVAGGTEDTQYF.

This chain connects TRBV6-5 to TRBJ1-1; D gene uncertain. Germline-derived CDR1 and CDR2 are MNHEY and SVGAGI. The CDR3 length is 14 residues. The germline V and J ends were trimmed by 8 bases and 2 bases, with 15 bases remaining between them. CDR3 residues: CASSKSLRNTEAFF. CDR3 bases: TGTGCCAGCTCCAAATCCCTGAGAAACACTGAAGCTTTCTTT.

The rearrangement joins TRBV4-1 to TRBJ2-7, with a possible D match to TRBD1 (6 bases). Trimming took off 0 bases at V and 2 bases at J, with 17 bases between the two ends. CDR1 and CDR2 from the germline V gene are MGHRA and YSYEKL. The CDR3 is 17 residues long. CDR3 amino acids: CASSQDRTVDITYEQYF. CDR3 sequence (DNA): TGCGCCAGCAGCCAAGATAGGACAGTAGACATCACCTACGAGCAGTACTTC.

This CDR3 reads CASSQDGNTEAFF. For the CDR3, the DNA is TGCGCCAGCAGCCAAGACGGTAACACTGAAGCTTTCTTT. The chain links TRBV4-3 to TRBJ1-1, with D hard to call. Germline CDR1 LGHNA, CDR2 YSLEER. V was clipped by 0 bases and J by 2 bases, with 4 bases between them. This CDR3 spans 13 amino acids.

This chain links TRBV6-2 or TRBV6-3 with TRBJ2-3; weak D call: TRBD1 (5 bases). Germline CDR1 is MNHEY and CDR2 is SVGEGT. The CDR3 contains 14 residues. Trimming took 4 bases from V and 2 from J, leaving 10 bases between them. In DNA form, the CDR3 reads TGTGCCAGCAGTTCAGGGCCTCACACAGATACGCAGTATTTT. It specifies CASSSGPHTDTQYF.

CDR3 sequence: CASSAGTGTTGELFF. CDR3 nucleotides: TGTGCCAGCAGCGCCGGGACAGGGACCACCGGGGAGCTGTTTTTT. The chain carries TRBV9 and TRBJ2-2; 9 bases are shared with TRBD1. Trimming at V came to 3 bases and at J to 4 bases, leaving 4 bases not matched to a gene. The germline V gene encodes CDR1 SGDLS and CDR2 YYNGEE. The CDR3 sequence is 15 residues long. Combining the CDR3 with reference TRBV9 and TRBJ2-2 gives the whole variable domain DSGVTQTPKHLITATGQRVTLRCSPRSGDLSVYWYQQSLDQGLQFLIQYYNGEERAKGNILERFSAQQFPDLHSELNLSSLELGDSALYFCASSAGTGTTGELFFGEGSRLTVL.

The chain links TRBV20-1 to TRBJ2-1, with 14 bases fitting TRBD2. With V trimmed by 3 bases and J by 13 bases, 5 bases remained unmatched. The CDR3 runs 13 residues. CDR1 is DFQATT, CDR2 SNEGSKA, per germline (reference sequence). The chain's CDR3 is CSASPGLAGVQFF. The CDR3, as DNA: TGCAGTGCTAGTCCGGGACTAGCGGGAGTTCAGTTCTTC.

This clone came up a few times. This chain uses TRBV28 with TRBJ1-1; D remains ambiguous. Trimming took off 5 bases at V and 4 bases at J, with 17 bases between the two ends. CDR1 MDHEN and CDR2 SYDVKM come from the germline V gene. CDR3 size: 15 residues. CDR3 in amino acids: CASSLFGSLITEAFF. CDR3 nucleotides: TGTGCCAGCAGTCTATTTGGGAGCTTGATCACTGAAGCTTTCTTT.

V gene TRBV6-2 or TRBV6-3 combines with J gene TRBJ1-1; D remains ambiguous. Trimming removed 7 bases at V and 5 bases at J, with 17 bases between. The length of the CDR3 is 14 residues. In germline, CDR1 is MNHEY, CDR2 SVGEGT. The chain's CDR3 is CASTPAGWRTEAFF. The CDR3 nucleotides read TGTGCCAGCACCCCAGCGGGGTGGAGGACTGAAGCTTTCTTT.

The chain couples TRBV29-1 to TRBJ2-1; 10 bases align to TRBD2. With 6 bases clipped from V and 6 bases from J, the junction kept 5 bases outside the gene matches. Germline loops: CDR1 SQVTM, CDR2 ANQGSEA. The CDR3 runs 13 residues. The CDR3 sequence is CSVASGSLNEQFF. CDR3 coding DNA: TGCAGCGTCGCTAGCGGGAGCCTCAATGAGCAGTTCTTC.

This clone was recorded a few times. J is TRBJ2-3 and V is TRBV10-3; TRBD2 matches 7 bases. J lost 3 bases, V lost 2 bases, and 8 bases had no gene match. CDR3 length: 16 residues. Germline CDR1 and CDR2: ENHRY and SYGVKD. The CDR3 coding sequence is TGTGCCATCAGTGAGGGGGGACTAACCGAGACAGATACGCAGTATTTT. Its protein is CAISEGGLTETDTQYF.

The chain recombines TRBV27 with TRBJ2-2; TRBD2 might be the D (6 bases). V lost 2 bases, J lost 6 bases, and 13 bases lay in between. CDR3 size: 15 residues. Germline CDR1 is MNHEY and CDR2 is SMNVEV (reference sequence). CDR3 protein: CASSLGGREPGELFF. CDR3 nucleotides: TGTGCCAGCAGTTTAGGAGGGAGAGAGCCCGGGGAGCTGTTTTTT.

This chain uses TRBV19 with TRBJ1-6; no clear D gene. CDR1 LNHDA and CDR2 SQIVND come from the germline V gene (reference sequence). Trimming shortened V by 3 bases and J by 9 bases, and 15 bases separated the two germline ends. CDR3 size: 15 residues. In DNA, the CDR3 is TGTGCCAGTAGTATCGAAGATCTTAGGAGTTCACCCCTCCACTTT. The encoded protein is CASSIEDLRSSPLHF.

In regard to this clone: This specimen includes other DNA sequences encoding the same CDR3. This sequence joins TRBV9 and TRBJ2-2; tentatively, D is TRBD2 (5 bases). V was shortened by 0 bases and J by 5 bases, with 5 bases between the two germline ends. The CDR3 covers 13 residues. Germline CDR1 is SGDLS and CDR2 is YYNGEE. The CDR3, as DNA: TGTGCCAGCAGCGTAGCGGGGACCGGGGAGCTGTTTTTT. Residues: CASSVAGTGELFF.

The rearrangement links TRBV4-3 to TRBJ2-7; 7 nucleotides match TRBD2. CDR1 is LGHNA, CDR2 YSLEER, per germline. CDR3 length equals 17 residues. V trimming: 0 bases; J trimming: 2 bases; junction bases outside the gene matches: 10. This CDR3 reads CASSQDGGQGGAYEQYF. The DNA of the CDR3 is TGCGCCAGCAGCCAAGATGGAGGGCAGGGAGGGGCCTACGAGCAGTACTTC.

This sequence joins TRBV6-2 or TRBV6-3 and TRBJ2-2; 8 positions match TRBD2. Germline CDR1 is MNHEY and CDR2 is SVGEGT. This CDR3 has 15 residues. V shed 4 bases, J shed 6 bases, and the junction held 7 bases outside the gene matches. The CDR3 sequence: CASSSAGEGAGELFF. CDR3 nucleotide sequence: TGTGCCAGCAGTTCAGCGGGAGAAGGTGCCGGGGAGCTGTTTTTT.

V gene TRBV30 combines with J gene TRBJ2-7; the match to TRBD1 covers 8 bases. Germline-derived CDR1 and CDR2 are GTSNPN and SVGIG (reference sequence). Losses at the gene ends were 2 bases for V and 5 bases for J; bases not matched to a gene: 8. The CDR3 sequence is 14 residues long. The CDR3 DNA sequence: TGTGCCTGGAGTTTCACAGGGGGGAGGAACGAGCAGTACTTC. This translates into CAWSFTGGRNEQYF.

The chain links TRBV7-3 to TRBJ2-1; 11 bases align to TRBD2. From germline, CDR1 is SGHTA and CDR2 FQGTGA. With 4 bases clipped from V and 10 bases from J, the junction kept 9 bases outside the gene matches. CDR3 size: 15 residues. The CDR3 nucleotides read TGTGCCAGCAGCTACTACGGGACTAGCGGCTCCGAGCAGTTCTTC. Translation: CASSYYGTSGSEQFF.

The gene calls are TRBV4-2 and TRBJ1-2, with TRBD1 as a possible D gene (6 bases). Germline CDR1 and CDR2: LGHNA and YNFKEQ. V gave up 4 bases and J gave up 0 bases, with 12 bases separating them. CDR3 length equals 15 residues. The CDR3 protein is CASSRPDSPNYGYTF. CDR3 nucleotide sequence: TGTGCCAGCAGCCGCCCGGACAGCCCTAACTATGGCTACACCTTC.

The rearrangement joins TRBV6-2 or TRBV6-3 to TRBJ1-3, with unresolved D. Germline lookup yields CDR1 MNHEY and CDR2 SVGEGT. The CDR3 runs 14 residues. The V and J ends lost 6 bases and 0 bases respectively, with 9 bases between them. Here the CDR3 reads CASSRDYSGNTIYF. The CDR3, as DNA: TGTGCCAGCAGCAGAGATTACTCTGGAAACACCATATATTTT.

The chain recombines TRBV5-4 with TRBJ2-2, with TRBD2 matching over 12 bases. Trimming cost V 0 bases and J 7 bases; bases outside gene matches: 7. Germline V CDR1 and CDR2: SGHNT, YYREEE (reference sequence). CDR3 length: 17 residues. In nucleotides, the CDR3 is TGTGCCAGCAGCTTGGGGCTAGCGGGAGGGCCTGACGGGGAGCTGTTTTTT. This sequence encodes CASSLGLAGGPDGELFF.

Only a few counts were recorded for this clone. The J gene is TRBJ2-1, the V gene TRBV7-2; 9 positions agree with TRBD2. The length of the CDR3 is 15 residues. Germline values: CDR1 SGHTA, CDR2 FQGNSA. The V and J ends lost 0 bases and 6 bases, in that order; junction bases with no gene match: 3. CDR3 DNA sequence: TGTGCCAGCAGCTTAGCTAGCGGGGGCCCCAATGAGCAGTTCTTC. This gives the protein CASSLASGGPNEQFF.

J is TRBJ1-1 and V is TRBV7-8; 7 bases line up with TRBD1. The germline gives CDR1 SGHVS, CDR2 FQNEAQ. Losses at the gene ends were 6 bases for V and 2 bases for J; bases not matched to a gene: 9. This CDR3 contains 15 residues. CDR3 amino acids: CASSFLTGANTEAFF. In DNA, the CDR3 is TGTGCCAGCAGTTTCCTAACAGGGGCTAACACTGAAGCTTTCTTT.

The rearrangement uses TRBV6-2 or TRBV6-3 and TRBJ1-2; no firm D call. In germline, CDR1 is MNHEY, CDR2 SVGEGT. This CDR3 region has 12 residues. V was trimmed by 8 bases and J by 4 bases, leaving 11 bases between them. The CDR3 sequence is CASRSDTYGYTF. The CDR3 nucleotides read TGTGCCAGCCGTTCCGACACCTATGGCTACACCTTC.